This T cell receptor (beta chain) was sequenced for a study of blood T cell repertoires in COVID-19. As for the study in general: Sources were T cells, B-cell-depleted T cells, or PBMCs; the material itself was cDNA or gDNA.

V was pared by 9 bases and J by 2 bases, with 7 bases of the junction left unmatched. Germline V lookup: CDR1 LNHDA, CDR2 SQIVND (reference sequence). The CDR3 totals 14 residues. Original handling: Amplification with reference gene primers provided the estimates of nucleated cell counts. Produced via immunoSEQ multiplex PCR; TCRdb's table is partial and in-frame only. V, J and clone size derive from that table, while D and trimming were established from the DNA sequence. The repertoire has around 180,000 clones, roughly 79% of them found once; the top ten carry about 12%. The sequenced material came from peripheral blood. This receptor was taken from a woman older than 75 with COVID-19, enrolled during active disease. The rearrangement joins TRBV19 to TRBJ1-3, with 7 bases that match TRBD1. This CDR3 is CASLRQGAGNTIYF. CDR3 nucleotides: TGTGCCAGCCTCAGACAGGGCGCTGGAAACACCATATATTTT.